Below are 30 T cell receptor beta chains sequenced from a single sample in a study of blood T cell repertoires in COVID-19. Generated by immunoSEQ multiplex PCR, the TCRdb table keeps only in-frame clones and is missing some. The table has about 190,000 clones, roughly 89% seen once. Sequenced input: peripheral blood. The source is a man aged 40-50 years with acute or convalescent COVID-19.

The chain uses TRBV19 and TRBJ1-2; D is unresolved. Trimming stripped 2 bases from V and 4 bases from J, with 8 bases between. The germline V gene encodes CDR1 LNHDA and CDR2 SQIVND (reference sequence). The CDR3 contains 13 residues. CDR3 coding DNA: TGTGCCAGTAGTATACGGGATGCCTATGGCTACACCTTC. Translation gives CASSIRDAYGYTF.

The CDR3 loop is CASSSELGGRNTEAFF. The CDR3 DNA sequence: TGTGCCAGCAGCTCCGAGCTCGGGGGGAGGAACACTGAAGCTTTCTTT. The chain couples TRBV13 to TRBJ1-1, with TRBD1 as a possible D gene (5 bases). CDR1 and CDR2 (germline): PRHDT, FYEKMQ (reference sequence). V lost 4 bases to trimming and J lost 1 base, with 16 bases between them. This CDR3 is built from 16 residues.

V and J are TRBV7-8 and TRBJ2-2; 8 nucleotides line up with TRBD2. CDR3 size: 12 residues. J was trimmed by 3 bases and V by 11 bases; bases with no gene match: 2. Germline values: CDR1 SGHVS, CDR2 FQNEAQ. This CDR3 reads CASGRDTGELFF. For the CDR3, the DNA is TGTGCCTCCGGGAGGGACACCGGGGAGCTGTTTTTT.

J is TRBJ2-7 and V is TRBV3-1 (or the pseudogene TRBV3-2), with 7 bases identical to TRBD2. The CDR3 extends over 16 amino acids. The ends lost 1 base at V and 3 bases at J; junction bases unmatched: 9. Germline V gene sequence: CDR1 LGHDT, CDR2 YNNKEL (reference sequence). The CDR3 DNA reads TGTGCCAGCAGCCAAGGGTTGGGGGGGTTCTACTACGAGCAGTACTTC. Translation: CASSQGLGGFYYEQYF.

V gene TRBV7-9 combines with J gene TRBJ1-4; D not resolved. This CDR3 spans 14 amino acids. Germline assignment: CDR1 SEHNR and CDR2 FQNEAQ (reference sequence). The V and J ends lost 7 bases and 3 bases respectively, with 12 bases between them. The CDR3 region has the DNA TGTGCCAGCACCCGGGATGTCTCTAATGAAAAACTGTTTTTT. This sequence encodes CASTRDVSNEKLFF.

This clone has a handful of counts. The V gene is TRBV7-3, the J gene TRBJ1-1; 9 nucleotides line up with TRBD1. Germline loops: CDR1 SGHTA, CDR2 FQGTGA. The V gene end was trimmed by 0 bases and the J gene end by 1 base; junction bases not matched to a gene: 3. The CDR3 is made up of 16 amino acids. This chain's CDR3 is CASSLTTGQGNTEAFF. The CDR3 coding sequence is TGTGCCAGCAGCTTAACAACGGGACAGGGGAACACTGAAGCTTTCTTT.

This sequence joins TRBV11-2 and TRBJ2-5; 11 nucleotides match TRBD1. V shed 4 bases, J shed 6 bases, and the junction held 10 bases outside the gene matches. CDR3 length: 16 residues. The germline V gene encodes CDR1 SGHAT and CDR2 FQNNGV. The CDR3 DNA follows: TGTGCCAGCAGCTCACAGGACAGGGGGCGCAGAAAGACCCAGTACTTC. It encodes CASSSQDRGRRKTQYF.

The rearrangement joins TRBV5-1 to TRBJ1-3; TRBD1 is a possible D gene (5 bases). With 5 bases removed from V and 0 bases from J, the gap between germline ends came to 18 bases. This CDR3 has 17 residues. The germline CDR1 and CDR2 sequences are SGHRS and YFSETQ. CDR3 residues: CASRLISGQHSGNTIYF. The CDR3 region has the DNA TGCGCCAGCAGACTTATATCAGGACAACACTCTGGAAACACCATATATTTT.

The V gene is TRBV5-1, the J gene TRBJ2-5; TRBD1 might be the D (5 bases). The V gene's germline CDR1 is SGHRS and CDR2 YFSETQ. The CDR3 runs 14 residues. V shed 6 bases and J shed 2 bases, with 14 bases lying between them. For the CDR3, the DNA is TGCGCCAGCACTATAAGGGGAAATCAAGAGACCCAGTACTTC. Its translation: CASTIRGNQETQYF.

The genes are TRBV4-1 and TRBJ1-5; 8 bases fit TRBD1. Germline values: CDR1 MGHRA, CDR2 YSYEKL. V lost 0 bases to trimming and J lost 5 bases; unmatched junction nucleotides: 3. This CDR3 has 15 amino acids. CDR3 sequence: CASSQDVQGDQPQHF. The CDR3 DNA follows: TGCGCCAGCAGCCAAGATGTACAGGGGGATCAGCCCCAGCATTTT.

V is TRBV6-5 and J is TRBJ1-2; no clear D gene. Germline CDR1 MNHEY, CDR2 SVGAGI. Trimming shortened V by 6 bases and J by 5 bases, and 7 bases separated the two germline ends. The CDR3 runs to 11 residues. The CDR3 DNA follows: TGTGCCAGCAGGAGCCTTTATGGCTACACCTTC. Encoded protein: CASRSLYGYTF.

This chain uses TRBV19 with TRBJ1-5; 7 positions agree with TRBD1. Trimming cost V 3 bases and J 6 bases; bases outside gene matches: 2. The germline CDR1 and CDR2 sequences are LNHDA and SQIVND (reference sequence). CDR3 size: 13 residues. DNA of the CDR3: TGTGCCAGTAGTATGACAGGGACTCAGCCCCAGCATTTT. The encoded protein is CASSMTGTQPQHF.

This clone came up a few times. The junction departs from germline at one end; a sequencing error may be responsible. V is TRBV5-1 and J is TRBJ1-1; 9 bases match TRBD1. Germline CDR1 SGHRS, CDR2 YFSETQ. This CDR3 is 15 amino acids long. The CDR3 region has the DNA TGCGCCAGCAGCATCACAGGGGGCGCGAACGCTGAAGCTTTCTTT. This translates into CASSITGGANAEAFF.

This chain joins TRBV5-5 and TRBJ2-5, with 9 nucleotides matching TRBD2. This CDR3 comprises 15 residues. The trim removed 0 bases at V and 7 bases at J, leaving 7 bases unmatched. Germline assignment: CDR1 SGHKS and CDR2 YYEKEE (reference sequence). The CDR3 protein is CASSLGSGGPGTQYF. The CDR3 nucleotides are TGTGCCAGCAGCTTGGGTAGCGGGGGACCGGGGACCCAGTACTTC.

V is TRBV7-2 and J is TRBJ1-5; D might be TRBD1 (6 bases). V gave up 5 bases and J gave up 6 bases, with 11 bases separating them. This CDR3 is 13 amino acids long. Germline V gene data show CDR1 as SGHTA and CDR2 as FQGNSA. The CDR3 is CASSQQGTQPQHF. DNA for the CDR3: TGTGCCAGCAGCCAACAGGGAACTCAGCCCCAGCATTTT.

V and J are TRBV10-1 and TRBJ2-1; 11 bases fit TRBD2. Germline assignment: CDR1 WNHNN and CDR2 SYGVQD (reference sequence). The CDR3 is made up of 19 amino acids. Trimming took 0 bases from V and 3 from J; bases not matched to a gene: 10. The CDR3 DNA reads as TGCGCCAGCAGTGAGTCTTTGACTAGCGGGGATTCTAACTACAATGAGCAGTTCTTC. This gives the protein CASSESLTSGDSNYNEQFF.

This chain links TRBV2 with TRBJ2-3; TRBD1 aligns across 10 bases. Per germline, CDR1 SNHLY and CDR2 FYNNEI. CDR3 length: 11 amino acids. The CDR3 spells CAGQGMNTQYF. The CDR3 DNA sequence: TGTGCGGGACAGGGGATGAATACGCAGTATTTT.

In DNA, the CDR3 is TGCGCCAGCAGGACTGGACAGGAGAACACCGGGGAGCTGTTTTTT. It yields the protein CASRTGQENTGELFF. The gene calls are TRBV5-1 and TRBJ2-2, with 7 bases aligning to TRBD1. CDR3 size: 15 residues. Germline CDR1 is SGHRS and CDR2 is YFSETQ. V shed 5 bases, J shed 1 base, and the junction held 5 bases outside the gene matches.

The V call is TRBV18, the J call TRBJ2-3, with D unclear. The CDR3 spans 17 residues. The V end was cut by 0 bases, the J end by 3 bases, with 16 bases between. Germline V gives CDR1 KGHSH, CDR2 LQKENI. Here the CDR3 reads CASSPPITIPRTDTQYF. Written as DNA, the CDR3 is TGTGCCAGCTCACCACCAATTACGATCCCGAGAACAGATACGCAGTATTTT.

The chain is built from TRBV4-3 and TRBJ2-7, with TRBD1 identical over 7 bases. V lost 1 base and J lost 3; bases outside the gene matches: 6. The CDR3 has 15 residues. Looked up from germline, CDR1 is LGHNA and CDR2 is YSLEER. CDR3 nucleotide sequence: TGCGCCAGCAGCCAAGGGGTAGGGGGCATCTACGAGCAGTACTTC. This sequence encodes CASSQGVGGIYEQYF.

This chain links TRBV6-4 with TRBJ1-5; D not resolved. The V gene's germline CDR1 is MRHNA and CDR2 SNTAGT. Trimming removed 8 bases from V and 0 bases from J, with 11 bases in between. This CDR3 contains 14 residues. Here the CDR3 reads CASDGVFSNQPQHF. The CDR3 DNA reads TGTGCCAGCGACGGGGTATTTAGCAATCAGCCCCAGCATTTT.

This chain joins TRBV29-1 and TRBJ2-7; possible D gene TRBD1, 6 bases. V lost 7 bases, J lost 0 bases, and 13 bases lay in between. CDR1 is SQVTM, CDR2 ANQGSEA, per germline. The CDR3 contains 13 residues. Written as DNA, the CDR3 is TGCAGCGCCATCACAGGGTTCTCCTACGAGCAGTACTTC. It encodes CSAITGFSYEQYF.

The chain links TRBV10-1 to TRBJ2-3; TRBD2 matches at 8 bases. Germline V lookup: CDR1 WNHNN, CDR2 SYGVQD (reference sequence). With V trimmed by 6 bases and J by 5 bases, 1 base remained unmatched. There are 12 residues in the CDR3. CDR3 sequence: CASSLAGDTQYF. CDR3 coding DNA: TGCGCCAGCAGCCTAGCGGGAGATACGCAGTATTTT.

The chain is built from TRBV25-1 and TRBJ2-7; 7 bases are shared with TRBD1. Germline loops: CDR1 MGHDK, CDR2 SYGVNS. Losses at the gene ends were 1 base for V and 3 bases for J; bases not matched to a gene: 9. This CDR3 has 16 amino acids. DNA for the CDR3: TGTGCCAGCAGTGAATTGGGGAGACAGGGTATCTACGAGCAGTACTTC. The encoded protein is CASSELGRQGIYEQYF.

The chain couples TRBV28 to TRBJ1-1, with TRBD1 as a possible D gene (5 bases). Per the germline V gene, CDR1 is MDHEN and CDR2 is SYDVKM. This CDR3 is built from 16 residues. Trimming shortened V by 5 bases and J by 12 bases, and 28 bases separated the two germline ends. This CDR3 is CASSPLIPLGGVGPFF. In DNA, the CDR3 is TGTGCCAGCAGTCCTCTTATCCCTCTGGGAGGGGTGGGCCCTTTCTTT. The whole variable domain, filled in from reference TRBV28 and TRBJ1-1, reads DVKVTQSSRYLVKRTGEKVFLECVQDMDHENMFWYRQDPGLGLRLIYFSYDVKMKEKGDIPEGYSVSREKKERFSLILESASTNQTSMYLCASSPLIPLGGVGPFFGQGTRLTVV.

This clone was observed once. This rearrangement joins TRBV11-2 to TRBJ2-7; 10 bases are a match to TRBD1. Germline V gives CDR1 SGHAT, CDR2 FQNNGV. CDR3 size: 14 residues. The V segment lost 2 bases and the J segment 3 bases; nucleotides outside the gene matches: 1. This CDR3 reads CASSLRDRGYEQYF. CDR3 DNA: TGTGCCAGCAGCTTAAGGGACAGGGGCTACGAGCAGTACTTC.

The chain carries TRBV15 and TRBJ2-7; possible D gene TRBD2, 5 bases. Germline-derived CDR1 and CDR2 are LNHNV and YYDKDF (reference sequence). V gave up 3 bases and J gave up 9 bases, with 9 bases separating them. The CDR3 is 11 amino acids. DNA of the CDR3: TGTGCCACCAGCAGTGGCCGGGGGCAGTACTTC. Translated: CATSSGRGQYF.

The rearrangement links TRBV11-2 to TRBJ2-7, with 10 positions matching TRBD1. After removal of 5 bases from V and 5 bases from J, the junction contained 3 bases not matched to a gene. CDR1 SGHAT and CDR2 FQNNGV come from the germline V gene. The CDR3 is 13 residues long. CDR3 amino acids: CASSRDRGHEQYF. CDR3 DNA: TGTGCCAGCAGCCGGGACAGGGGCCACGAGCAGTACTTC.

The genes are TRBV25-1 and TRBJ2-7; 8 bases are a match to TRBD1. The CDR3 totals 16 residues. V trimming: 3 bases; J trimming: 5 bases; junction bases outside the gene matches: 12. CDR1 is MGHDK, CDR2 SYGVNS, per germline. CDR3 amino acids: CASSDSLGQGHNEQYF. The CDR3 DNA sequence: TGTGCCAGCAGTGACTCTCTAGGACAGGGTCACAACGAGCAGTACTTC.

The CDR3 bases are TGTGCCAGCAGCTTAGGGCAGTTAGCAGATACGCAGTATTTT. Its translation is CASSLGQLADTQYF. V and J are TRBV7-3 and TRBJ2-3, with D unclear. Germline lookup yields CDR1 SGHTA and CDR2 FQGTGA. This CDR3 comprises 14 residues. The germline V and J ends were trimmed by 2 bases and 4 bases, with 10 bases remaining between them.